Below are 22 T cell receptor beta chains sequenced from a single sample in a study of T cells in Graves' hyperthyroidism and ophthalmopathy. RNA transcripts served as the template for amplifying TCR beta CDR3 regions. The study used the HTBI primer set for a first-round RT-PCR of the TCR CDR3. One entry per CDR3 protein results from TCRdb running MiXCR on the multiplex PCR reads. The sample lists a few hundred thousand distinct CDR3 sequences; 18% were seen once. What was sequenced was blood. These receptors originate from a woman in her forties or fifties with Graves' hyperthyroidism.

The V gene is TRBV6-1, the J gene TRBJ1-5; D unresolved. The CDR3 is 12 amino acids. Germline lookup yields CDR1 MNHNS and CDR2 SASEGT. With 10 bases removed from V and 0 bases from J, the gap between germline ends came to 7 bases. CDR3 nucleotides: TGTGCCACCCGTAGTAGCAATCAGCCCCAGCATTTT. It yields the protein CATRSSNQPQHF.

The sample holds a few counts of this clonotype. V and J are TRBV2 and TRBJ2-1; 7 positions match TRBD2. The germline gives CDR1 SNHLY, CDR2 FYNNEI. The CDR3 length is 16 residues. In DNA form, the CDR3 reads TGTGCTTCAGTAGGGACTGCCGCGGGAGAATACAATGAGCAGTTCTTC. Residues: CASVGTAAGEYNEQFF.

CDR3 in amino acids: CASSEFWTSEVTDTQYF. The CDR3 DNA reads as TGCGCCAGCAGCGAGTTTTGGACTAGCGAGGTCACAGATACGCAGTATTTT. This sequence joins TRBV5-1 and TRBJ2-3, with 9 bases aligning to TRBD2. V shed 4 bases, J shed 2 bases, and the junction held 11 bases outside the gene matches. There are 17 residues in the CDR3. Germline CDR1 and CDR2: SGHRS and YFSETQ.

This clonotype appeared many times. V is TRBV7-8 and J is TRBJ2-5, with 7 bases identical to TRBD1. There are 13 residues in the CDR3. V was clipped by 7 bases and J by 4 bases; unmatched bases: 6. Germline values: CDR1 SGHVS, CDR2 FQNEAQ. CDR3 DNA: TGTGCCAGCATTAGACAGGGTGGAGAGACCCAGTACTTC. This codes for CASIRQGGETQYF.

The chain couples TRBV29-1 to TRBJ1-1, with no clear D. This CDR3 is built from 15 residues. CDR1 and CDR2 from the germline V gene are SQVTM and ANQGSEA. Trimming removed 6 bases from V and 1 base from J, with 18 bases in between. CDR3 sequence reads: CSVARFEGSNTEAFF. CDR3 nucleotides: TGCAGCGTAGCCCGATTCGAGGGATCGAACACTGAAGCTTTCTTT.

This clonotype was recorded many times. The chain carries TRBV7-3 and TRBJ2-1; 7 bases map to TRBD2. Germline assignment: CDR1 SGHTA and CDR2 FQGTGA. V lost 4 bases and J lost 6; bases outside the gene matches: 12. The CDR3 is 16 residues long. CDR3 in DNA: TGTGCCAGCAGCTCGGTGGGTGGCGGGAGCATCAATGAGCAGTTCTTC. Amino acids: CASSSVGGGSINEQFF. The complete variable domain, with remaining parts taken from reference TRBV7-3 and TRBJ2-1, reads GAGVSQTPSNKVTEKGKYVELRCDPISGHTALYWYRQSLGQGPEFLIYFQGTGAADDSGLPNDRFFAVRPEGSVSTLKIQRTERGDSAVYLCASSSVGGGSINEQFFGPGTRLTVL.

This clonotype was seen only a few times. V usage is TRBV28 and J usage is TRBJ2-1; 12 bases map to TRBD2. Germline lookup yields CDR1 MDHEN and CDR2 SYDVKM. CDR3 length: 17 residues. V lost 5 bases to trimming and J lost 4 bases; unmatched junction nucleotides: 9. CDR3 coding DNA: TGTGCCAGCAGTCGACTAGCGGGAGAGGGGGGTTACAATGAGCAGTTCTTC. Amino acids: CASSRLAGEGGYNEQFF.

This clonotype was recorded at least ten times. The J gene is TRBJ2-1, the V gene TRBV5-1; D possibly corresponds to TRBD1 (5 bases). The V gene's germline CDR1 is SGHRS and CDR2 YFSETQ. The CDR3 loop spans 12 amino acids. Between the trimmed V and J ends, which lost 4 bases and 9 bases, there was a span of 11 bases. Here the CDR3 DNA reads TGCGCCAGCAGCCTTGCAGGGTCTGAGCAGTTCTTC. Amino acids: CASSLAGSEQFF.

There are a few counts of this clonotype. V is TRBV28 and J is TRBJ1-4; D perhaps matches TRBD1 (5 bases). With 3 bases removed from V and 6 bases from J, the gap between germline ends came to 17 bases. The CDR3 totals 16 residues. The germline CDR1 and CDR2 sequences are MDHEN and SYDVKM. CDR3 nucleotide sequence: TGTGCCAGCAGTTTTGCGACGGCGAAAGGGGATGAAAAACTGTTTTTT. Protein: CASSFATAKGDEKLFF.

In its sample, this clonotype was seen many times. J is TRBJ1-5 and V is TRBV18; D perhaps matches TRBD1 (6 bases). The CDR3 spans 13 residues. Trimming cost V 5 bases and J 4 bases, with 9 bases left between them. Germline V gene data show CDR1 as KGHSH and CDR2 as LQKENI. The CDR3 DNA is TGTGCCAGCTCATCGGACAGTAATCAGCCCCAGCATTTT. Encoded protein: CASSSDSNQPQHF.

This chain joins TRBV7-6 and TRBJ2-2; no clear D gene. In germline, CDR1 is SGHVS, CDR2 FNYEAQ. Trimming took 5 bases from V and 6 from J, leaving 19 bases between them. This CDR3 spans 16 amino acids. The CDR3: CASSQQAQVEAGELFF. The CDR3 DNA sequence: TGTGCCAGCAGCCAACAAGCCCAAGTAGAGGCCGGGGAGCTGTTTTTT.

The gene calls are TRBV6-2 or TRBV6-3 and TRBJ2-3, with 7 positions matching TRBD2. The V segment lost 2 bases and the J segment 6 bases; nucleotides outside the gene matches: 2. The CDR3 is 13 residues long. In germline, CDR1 is MNHEY, CDR2 SVGEGT. The CDR3 loop reads CASSYREADTQYF. In nucleotides, the CDR3 is TGTGCCAGCAGTTACCGGGAGGCGGATACGCAGTATTTT.

This clonotype was picked up a small number of times. This chain joins TRBV3-1 and TRBJ1-3; D is ambiguous. V shed 2 bases and J shed 1 base, with 12 bases lying between them. This CDR3 region has 16 residues. CDR1 and CDR2 (germline): LGHDT, YNNKEL (reference sequence). CDR3: CASSQSYGNSGNTIYF. The CDR3 DNA reads TGTGCCAGCAGCCAAAGTTACGGAAATTCTGGAAACACCATATATTTT.

A few counts support this clonotype. V and J are TRBV20-1 and TRBJ2-3, with D perhaps being TRBD1 or TRBD2 (6 bases each). V was cut by 3 bases and J by 2 bases, with 15 bases left in between. The CDR3 has 15 amino acids. Looked up from germline, CDR1 is DFQATT and CDR2 is SNEGSKA (reference sequence). CDR3 sequence: CSARRGDHITDTQYF. DNA of the CDR3: TGCAGTGCTAGGAGGGGGGACCATATCACAGATACGCAGTATTTT.

This clonotype was counted between two and nine times. The rearrangement links TRBV15 to TRBJ1-5; the D gene is possibly TRBD1 (5 bases). The germline V and J ends were trimmed by 7 bases and 0 bases, with 10 bases remaining between them. CDR1 is LNHNV and CDR2 is YYDKDF in the germline V gene (reference sequence). The CDR3 loop spans 14 amino acids. Here the CDR3 DNA reads TGTGCCACCACAAGCCAGGGTAGCAATCAGCCCCAGCATTTT. This codes for CATTSQGSNQPQHF.

The CDR3 is CASSGGGLAGADTQYF. CDR3 coding DNA: TGTGCCAGCAGCGGTGGGGGACTAGCGGGAGCAGATACGCAGTATTTT. The gene calls are TRBV5-4 and TRBJ2-3; TRBD2 aligns across 14 bases. Germline CDR1 reads SGHNT; CDR2 reads YYREEE (reference sequence). V gave up 4 bases and J gave up 4 bases; unmatched junction bases: 5. There are 16 residues in the CDR3.

This clonotype has a single count. This could be a read error, since a much larger clone is one nucleotide away. This chain joins TRBV6-1 and TRBJ2-7; D call uncertain. Near its end, the DNA agrees better with TRBJ2-1, so the J call may be wrong. Germline V gene lookup returns CDR1 MNHNS and CDR2 SASEGT. CDR3 size: 16 residues. DNA for the CDR3: TGTGCCAGCAGTCCCCAGAGCAAGGGCGTCCTCTACGAGCAGTTCTTC. Amino acid sequence: CASSPQSKGVLYEQFF.

This clonotype has a count of ten or more. This chain's CDR3 is CASSEGASLLGEQYV. The CDR3 coding sequence is TGTGCCAGCAGTGAAGGTGCGAGTCTCTTGGGGGAGCAGTACGTC. The chain couples TRBV6-1 to TRBJ2-7; D is undetermined. The CDR3 is 15 amino acids. CDR1 and CDR2 from the germline V gene are MNHNS and SASEGT. Trimming left V 1 base short and J 7 bases short, with 17 bases between.

This clonotype was observed a handful of times. This sequence joins TRBV7-9 and TRBJ2-1; 13 nucleotides match TRBD2. J lost 0 bases, V lost 5 bases, and 10 bases had no gene match. The V gene's germline CDR1 is SEHNR and CDR2 FQNEAQ (reference sequence). This CDR3 contains 19 residues. Here the CDR3 DNA reads TGTGCCAGCAGCCCGAGTAGGACTAGCGGGAGTCTCTCCTACAATGAGCAGTTCTTC. Its translation is CASSPSRTSGSLSYNEQFF.

This clonotype was observed many times. The gene calls are TRBV7-2 and TRBJ2-5; 11 nucleotides agree with TRBD1. Germline V gene data show CDR1 as SGHTA and CDR2 as FQGNSA. Trimming removed 1 base from V and 6 bases from J; junction bases left unmatched: 7. The CDR3 spans 16 residues. In DNA form, the CDR3 reads TGTGCCAGCAGCTTAGGCCCGGGACAGGGGGTAAAGACCCAGTACTTC. Amino acid sequence: CASSLGPGQGVKTQYF.

The chain joins TRBV7-2 to TRBJ2-2, with no clear D. CDR1 and CDR2 (germline): SGHTA, FQGNSA. The CDR3 has 14 residues. Trimming took off 3 bases at V and 8 bases at J, with 13 bases between the two ends. The CDR3 coding sequence is TGTGCCAGCAGCTTTAAGGGATTTGGGGGGGAGCTGTTTTTT. Translated: CASSFKGFGGELFF.

This clonotype was seen at least ten times. The CDR3 DNA is TGTGCCAGCAGTGTCCTGCTTGGACTAGCGGGGGACCGGGCGTATACGCAGTATTTT. The encoded protein is CASSVLLGLAGDRAYTQYF. The V and J genes are TRBV2 and TRBJ2-3; 13 nucleotides match TRBD2. Trimming removed 4 bases from V and 7 bases from J; junction bases left unmatched: 17. Germline values: CDR1 SNHLY, CDR2 FYNNEI. This CDR3 has 19 residues.